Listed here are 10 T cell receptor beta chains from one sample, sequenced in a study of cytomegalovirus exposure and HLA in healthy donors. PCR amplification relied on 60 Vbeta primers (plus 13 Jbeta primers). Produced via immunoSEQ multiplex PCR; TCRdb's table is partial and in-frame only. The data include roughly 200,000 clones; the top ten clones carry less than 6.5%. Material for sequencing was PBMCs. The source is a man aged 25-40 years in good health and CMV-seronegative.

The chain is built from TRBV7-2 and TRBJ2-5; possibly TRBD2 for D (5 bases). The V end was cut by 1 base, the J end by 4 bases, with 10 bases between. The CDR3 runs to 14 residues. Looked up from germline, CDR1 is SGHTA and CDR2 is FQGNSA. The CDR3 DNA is TGTGCCAGCAGCTTAGTGTCTAGCTTAGAGACCCAGTACTTC. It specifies CASSLVSSLETQYF.

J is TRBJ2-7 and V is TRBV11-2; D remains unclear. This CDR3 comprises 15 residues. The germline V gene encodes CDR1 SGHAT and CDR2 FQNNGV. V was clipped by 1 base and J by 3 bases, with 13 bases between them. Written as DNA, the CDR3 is TGTGCCAGCAGCTTAGGCGGATCACGGAGCTACGAGCAGTACTTC. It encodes CASSLGGSRSYEQYF.

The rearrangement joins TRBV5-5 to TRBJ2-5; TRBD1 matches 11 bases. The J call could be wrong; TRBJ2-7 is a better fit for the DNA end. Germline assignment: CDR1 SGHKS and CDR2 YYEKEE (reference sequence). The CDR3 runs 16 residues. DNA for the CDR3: TGTGCCAGCAGCTTGGCCCTTGGGACAGGGGGCTACGAGCAGTACTTC. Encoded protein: CASSLALGTGGYEQYF.

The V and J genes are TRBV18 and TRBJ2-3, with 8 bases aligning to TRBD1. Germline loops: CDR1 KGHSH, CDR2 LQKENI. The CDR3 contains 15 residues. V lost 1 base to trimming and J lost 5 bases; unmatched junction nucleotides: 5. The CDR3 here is CASSPLGQGEDTQYF. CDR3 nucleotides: TGTGCCAGCTCACCACTCGGACAGGGTGAAGATACGCAGTATTTT.

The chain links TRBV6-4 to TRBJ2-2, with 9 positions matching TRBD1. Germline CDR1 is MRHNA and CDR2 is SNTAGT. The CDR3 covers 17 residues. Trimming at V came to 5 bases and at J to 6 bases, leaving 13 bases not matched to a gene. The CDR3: CASSPTAPGQGAGELFF. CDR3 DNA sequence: TGTGCCAGCAGTCCCACGGCCCCGGGACAGGGCGCCGGGGAGCTGTTTTTT.

The CDR3 spells CASSIAATVQPQHF. CDR3 DNA: TGTGCCAGTAGCATCGCCGCGACAGTTCAGCCCCAGCATTTT. This chain joins TRBV19 and TRBJ1-5; tentatively, D is TRBD1 (5 bases). The V and J ends lost 6 bases and 6 bases respectively, with 15 bases between them. The length of the CDR3 is 14 residues. Germline loops: CDR1 LNHDA, CDR2 SQIVND (reference sequence).

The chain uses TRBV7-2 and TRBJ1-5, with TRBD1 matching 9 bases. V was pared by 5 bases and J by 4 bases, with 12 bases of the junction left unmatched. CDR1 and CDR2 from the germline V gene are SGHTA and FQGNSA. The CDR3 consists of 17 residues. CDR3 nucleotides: TGTGCCAGCAGCCCGGACAGGGGTCGTGTCGGAAATCAGCCCCAGCATTTT. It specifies CASSPDRGRVGNQPQHF. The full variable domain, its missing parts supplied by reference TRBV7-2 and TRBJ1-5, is GAGVSQSPSNKVTEKGKDVELRCDPISGHTALYWYRQSLGQGLEFLIYFQGNSAPDKSGLPSDRFSAERTGGSVSTLTIQRTQQEDSAVYLCASSPDRGRVGNQPQHFGDGTRLSIL.

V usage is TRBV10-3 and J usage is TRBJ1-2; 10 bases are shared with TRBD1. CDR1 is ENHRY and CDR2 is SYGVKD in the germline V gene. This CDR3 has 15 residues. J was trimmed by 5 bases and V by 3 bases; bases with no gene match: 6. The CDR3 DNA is TGTGCCATCAGTGAAACGGGACAGGGGATATATGGCTACACCTTC. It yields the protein CAISETGQGIYGYTF.

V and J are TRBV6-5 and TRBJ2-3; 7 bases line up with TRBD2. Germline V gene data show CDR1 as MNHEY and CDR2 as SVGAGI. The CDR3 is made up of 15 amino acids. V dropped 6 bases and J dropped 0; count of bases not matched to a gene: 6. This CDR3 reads CASRQLAGSTDTQYF. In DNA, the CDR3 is TGTGCCAGCAGACAATTAGCGGGCAGCACAGATACGCAGTATTTT.

CDR3 sequence reads: CASSQAPTGAANGYTF. DNA of the CDR3: TGCGCCAGCAGCCAAGCTCCTACAGGGGCCGCGAATGGCTACACCTTC. The chain has TRBV4-1 and TRBJ1-2, with 7 positions matching TRBD1. The V gene's germline CDR1 is MGHRA and CDR2 YSYEKL. The ends lost 1 base at V and 6 bases at J; junction bases unmatched: 11. The CDR3 sequence is 16 residues long.